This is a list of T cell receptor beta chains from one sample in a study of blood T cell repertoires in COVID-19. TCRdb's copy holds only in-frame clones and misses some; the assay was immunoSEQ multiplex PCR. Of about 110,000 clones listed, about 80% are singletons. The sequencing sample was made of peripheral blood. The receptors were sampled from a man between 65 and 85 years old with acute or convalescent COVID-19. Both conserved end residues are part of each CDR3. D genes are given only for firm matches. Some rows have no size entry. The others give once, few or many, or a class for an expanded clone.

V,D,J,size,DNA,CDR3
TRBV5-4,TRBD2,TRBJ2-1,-,TGTGCCAGCAGCTTGGGTGCTAGCGGGCCAGTTGAGCAGTTCTTC,CASSLGASGPVEQFF
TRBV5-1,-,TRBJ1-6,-,TGCGCCAGCAGCCCGGTCGGGGGGGACAATTCACCCCTCCACTTT,CASSPVGGDNSPLHF
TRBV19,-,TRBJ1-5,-,TGTGCCAGTAGTATAGTACCTGCTGAGAATCAGCCCCAGCATTTT,CASSIVPAENQPQHF
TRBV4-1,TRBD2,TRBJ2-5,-,TGCGCCAGCAGCCAAGGACTAGCGGGGTACCAAGAGACCCAGTACTTC,CASSQGLAGYQETQYF
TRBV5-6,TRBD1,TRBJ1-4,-,TGTGCCAGCAGCTCCATACAGGGGCCCAATGAAAAACTGTTTTTT,CASSSIQGPNEKLFF
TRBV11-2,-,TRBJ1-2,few,TGTGCCAGCAGCACCGGACAGAAGGCTAACTATGGCTACACCTTC,CASSTGQKANYGYTF
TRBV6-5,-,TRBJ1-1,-,TGTGCCAGCAGTTATCTTCCGAACACTGAAGCTTTCTTT,CASSYLPNTEAFF
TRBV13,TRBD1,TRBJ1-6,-,TGTGCCAGCAGCTTAGGGGGCCGGGACAGGTTCTATAATTCACCCCTCCACTTT,CASSLGGRDRFYNSPLHF
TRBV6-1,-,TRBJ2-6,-,TGTGCCAGCAGTGAAGAGGGGTGGGGCTTGAAGGCCAACGTCCTGACTTTC,CASSEEGWGLKANVLTF
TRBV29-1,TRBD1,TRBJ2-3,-,TGCAGCGTTGACGGGACAGGGAGCACAGATACGCAGTATTTT,CSVDGTGSTDTQYF
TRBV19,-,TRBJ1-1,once,TGTGCCAGTAGTATGGCTACAGGGACTGAAGCTTTCTTT,CASSMATGTEAFF
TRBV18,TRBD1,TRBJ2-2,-,TGTGCCAGCTCACCACTTTCAGGGGGCGAAACCGGGGAGCTGTTTTTT,CASSPLSGGETGELFF
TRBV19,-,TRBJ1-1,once,TGTGCCAGTAGTATTAAATCCATATCACAGAACACTGAAGCTTTCTTT,CASSIKSISQNTEAFF
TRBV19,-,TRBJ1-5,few,TGTGCCAGTACCCAGCGGGGGACTGGAGATGGGCCCCAGCATTTT,CASTQRGTGDGPQHF
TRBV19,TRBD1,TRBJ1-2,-,TGTGCCAGTAGTAGCGGACAGGGACAGGTTGGCTACACCTTC,CASSSGQGQVGYTF
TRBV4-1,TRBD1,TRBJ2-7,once,TGCGCCAGCAGCCAAGACAGGGGGTCCTACGAGCAGTACTTC,CASSQDRGSYEQYF
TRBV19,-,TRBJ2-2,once,TGTGCCAGTAGGGACGGGAGAGGGATCACGAACACCGGGGAGCTGTTTTTT,CASRDGRGITNTGELFF
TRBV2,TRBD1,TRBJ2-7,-,TGTGCCAGCAGTCGGGACAGGGGTAGCGAGCAGTACTTC,CASSRDRGSEQYF
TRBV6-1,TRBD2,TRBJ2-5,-,TGTGCCAGCAGTGAATTTCGGCCGGGACTAGCGGGGGGACAGGAGACCCAGTACTTC,CASSEFRPGLAGGQETQYF
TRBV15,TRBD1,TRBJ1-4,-,TGTGCCACCAGCAGAGATTCCGGCAGGGGGCGCGAAAAACTGTTTTTT,CATSRDSGRGREKLFF
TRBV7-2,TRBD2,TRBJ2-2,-,TGTGCCAGCAGCCCCCTCCTGGGCGGGGGAGTCAGCACCGGGGAGCTGTTTTTT,CASSPLLGGGVSTGELFF
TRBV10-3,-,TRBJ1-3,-,TGTGCCATCAGTGCAGAAAGGGGTGGAAACACCATATATTTT,CAISAERGGNTIYF